Described below is a single TCR beta chain sequence and its context. Study processing details: Estimated nucleated cell counts came from reference gene primer amplification. Assay used: immunoSEQ multiplex PCR; TCRdb lists only in-frame clones, some missing. Clone size and V and J calls were adopted from that table, with D and trimming inferred from the DNA. This sample has some 97,000 clones, with roughly nine tenths found just once. The sample is drawn from a study of blood T cell repertoires in COVID-19. About the study: The study drew acute and convalescent COVID-19 samples from the United States, Italy and Spain. PBMCs, B-cell-depleted T cells, or T cells provided the cDNA or gDNA that made up the material.

Germline assignment: CDR1 KGHSH and CDR2 LQKENI. The CDR3 length is 14 residues. The V segment lost 6 bases and the J segment 5 bases; nucleotides outside the gene matches: 8. The specimen was peripheral blood. The V and J genes are TRBV18 and TRBJ1-1; 8 bases map to TRBD1. The clonotype was recovered from a man over 45 with acute or convalescent COVID-19. The CDR3, as DNA: TGTGCCAGCTCCCTAGGGACAGGTATGACTGAAGCTTTCTTT. Its protein is CASSLGTGMTEAFF.